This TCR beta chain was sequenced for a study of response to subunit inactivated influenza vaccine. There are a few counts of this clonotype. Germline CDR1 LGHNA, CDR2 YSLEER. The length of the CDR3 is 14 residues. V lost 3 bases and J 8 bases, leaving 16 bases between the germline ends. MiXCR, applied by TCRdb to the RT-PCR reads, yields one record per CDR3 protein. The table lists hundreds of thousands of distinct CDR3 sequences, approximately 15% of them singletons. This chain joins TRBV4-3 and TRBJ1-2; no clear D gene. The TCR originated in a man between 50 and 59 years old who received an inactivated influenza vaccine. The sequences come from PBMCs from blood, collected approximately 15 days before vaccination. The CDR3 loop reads CASSHPGGRTGYTF. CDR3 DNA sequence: TGCGCCAGCAGCCACCCCGGAGGGCGGACGGGCTACACCTTC.